This TCR beta chain stems from a study of OX40 agonist ivuxolimab in advanced cancers. The wider study: Partial responses were observed in three patients, of whom one had hepatocellular carcinoma and two had cutaneous melanoma.

The table came from immunoSEQ multiplex PCR; TCRdb's copy has only in-frame clones and leaves some out. The table shows about 55,000 clones, with roughly three quarters occurring only once. Patients were ineligible given autoimmune disease history or systemic immunosuppression. This material consisted of CD4+ or CD8+ T cells sorted from blood, taken in a trial of the OX40 agonist ivuxolimab. The sequence came from an adult with an advanced solid tumor such as melanoma, head and neck, liver or kidney cancer.

CDR3 in DNA: TGTGCCAGCAGCCAACACAGGGGGCCCTACAATGAGCAGTTCTTC. Translated, it gives CASSQHRGPYNEQFF. This rearrangement joins TRBV5-8 to TRBJ2-1; 9 bases align to TRBD1. With V trimmed by 4 bases and J by 2 bases, 4 bases remained unmatched. This CDR3 has 15 amino acids. Germline V gives CDR1 SGHTS, CDR2 YDEGEE.